This TCR beta chain was recovered during a study of blood T cell repertoires in COVID-19. At the level of the study: The United States, Italy and Spain provided the acute and convalescent COVID-19 samples. PBMCs, B-cell-depleted T cells, or T cells were the source of the cDNA or gDNA that made up the material.

Germline values: CDR1 SGHTA, CDR2 FQGNSA. This CDR3 is built from 13 residues. V dropped 2 bases and J dropped 5 bases, with 9 bases sitting between them. Original analysis: By means of reference gene primer amplification, nucleated cell counts were estimated. The method was immunoSEQ multiplex PCR; TCRdb's version includes in-frame clones alone and lacks a portion of them. V, J and clone size were drawn from that table, and D and trimming were deduced from the DNA. The repertoire holds about 83,000 clones, with about four fifths as singletons. The table lists this clone with a few counts. The J gene is TRBJ2-5, the V gene TRBV7-2, with a weak D call TRBD2 (5 bases). What was sequenced was peripheral blood. This TCR was recovered from a woman of 80 years or more with acute or convalescent COVID-19. CDR3 region: CASSLPSQETQYF. The CDR3 DNA reads TGTGCCAGCAGCTTACCTAGCCAGGAGACCCAGTACTTC.